Following are 20 T cell receptor beta chains from one sample sequenced in a study of blood T cell repertoires in COVID-19 (dated by TCRdb to 2018 to 2021). To prepare the library, the immunoSEQ multiplex PCR assay was applied. Not all clones reach the TCRdb copy of this immuneACCESS table, which keeps in-frame sequences only. Checked studies attribute under half of the gap to unresolved V genes and leave the rest unexplained. This sample lists about 280,000 clones; roughly 80% were detected once. The top ten clones comprise around 5% of the sample. The sequenced sample consisted of PBMCs or T cells enriched from blood (not recorded which). Every receptor here comes from a man aged 35 to 55 who had been exposed to COVID-19.

The chain links TRBV2 to TRBJ2-2; the D gene is possibly TRBD2 (5 bases). The CDR3 contains 12 residues. Trimming removed 3 bases from V and 7 bases from J, with 6 bases in between. Looked up from germline, CDR1 is SNHLY and CDR2 is FYNNEI. CDR3 sequence reads: CASSDEGGELFF. The DNA for the CDR3 is TGTGCCAGCAGTGATGAGGGCGGGGAGCTGTTTTTT.

This clone was seen once. This rearrangement joins TRBV6-5 to TRBJ2-7; 9 bases agree with TRBD1. The junction had 12 bases not matched to a gene; V was cut back by 10 bases and J by 5 bases. The germline gives CDR1 MNHEY, CDR2 SVGAGI. CDR3 size: 14 residues. The CDR3 here is CANHPGTGLDEQYF. The CDR3 DNA reads TGTGCCAACCACCCAGGGACAGGGTTGGACGAGCAGTACTTC.

This clone has more than one count but fewer than ten. The J gene is TRBJ1-6, the V gene TRBV30; D is undetermined. The CDR3 extends over 13 amino acids. Trimming cost V 4 bases and J 10 bases, with 14 bases left between them. CDR1 and CDR2 from the germline V gene are GTSNPN and SVGIG (reference sequence). In DNA, the CDR3 is TGTGCCTGGATGGTAGGAGAAAGATCACCCCTCCACTTT. As protein: CAWMVGERSPLHF.

The chain links TRBV28 to TRBJ2-7, with 9 bases matching TRBD2. Germline trimming cut 7 bases from V and 6 bases from J; bases unmatched to any gene: 13. Germline loops: CDR1 MDHEN, CDR2 SYDVKM. The CDR3 totals 15 residues. CDR3 DNA sequence: TGTGCCAGCACGGAAATAAGCGGGAGGACGGGCGAGCAGTACTTC. Protein sequence: CASTEISGRTGEQYF.

This CDR3 reads CASSNRAGDDASWGQVNEKLFF. DNA for the CDR3: TGTGCCAGCAGCAATCGGGCGGGGGATGACGCGTCCTGGGGACAGGTGAATGAAAAACTGTTTTTT. This sequence joins TRBV7-3 and TRBJ1-4, with TRBD1 identical over 8 bases. From germline, CDR1 is SGHTA and CDR2 FQGTGA. The CDR3 totals 22 residues. V lost 5 bases to trimming and J lost 5 bases; unmatched junction nucleotides: 28.

CDR3 sequence reads: CASSPIRGSYEQFF. The DNA for the CDR3 is TGTGCCAGCAGCCCAATTCGCGGGAGCTATGAGCAGTTCTTC. The chain couples TRBV7-3 to TRBJ2-1, with 7 bases fitting TRBD2. Looked up from germline, CDR1 is SGHTA and CDR2 is FQGTGA. V shed 5 bases and J 8 bases; nucleotides not matched to a gene: 9. The CDR3 loop spans 14 amino acids. Full variable domain (remainder filled in from reference TRBV7-3 and TRBJ2-1): GAGVSQTPSNKVTEKGKYVELRCDPISGHTALYWYRQSLGQGPEFLIYFQGTGAADDSGLPNDRFFAVRPEGSVSTLKIQRTERGDSAVYLCASSPIRGSYEQFFGPGTRLTVL.

This rearrangement joins TRBV9 to TRBJ1-3; possibly TRBD1 for D (6 bases). Germline assignment: CDR1 SGDLS and CDR2 YYNGEE. CDR3 length equals 15 residues. The V and J ends lost 2 bases and 6 bases respectively, with 15 bases between them. CDR3 DNA sequence: TGTGCCAGCAGCGTTGGGGGCGCCCAAACAAACACCATATATTTT. It translates to CASSVGGAQTNTIYF.

The chain uses TRBV10-3 and TRBJ2-7; 7 bases line up with TRBD1. The V and J ends lost 10 bases and 6 bases, in that order; junction bases with no gene match: 6. The CDR3 extends over 11 amino acids. The germline gives CDR1 ENHRY, CDR2 SYGVKD. As DNA, the CDR3 is TGTGCCACCGAGACAGGGAGCGAGCAGTACTTC. This encodes CATETGSEQYF.

This chain joins TRBV6-6 and TRBJ1-1; TRBD1 matches at 10 bases. The CDR3 runs 16 residues. Trimming took 2 bases from V and 4 from J; bases not matched to a gene: 7. Germline V gene lookup returns CDR1 MNHNY and CDR2 SVGAGI (reference sequence). In DNA, the CDR3 is TGTGCCAGCAGTTACATGGACAGGGGGTTTCCCACTGAAGCTTTCTTT. Its translation is CASSYMDRGFPTEAFF.

V is TRBV27 and J is TRBJ1-2; D possibly corresponds to TRBD1 (5 bases). Trimming shortened V by 8 bases and J by 4 bases, and 20 bases separated the two germline ends. The germline CDR1 and CDR2 sequences are MNHEY and SMNVEV (reference sequence). CDR3 length equals 15 residues. This CDR3 reads CASANGDPDSYGYTF. The CDR3 coding sequence is TGTGCCAGCGCAAATGGAGACCCCGACAGCTATGGCTACACCTTC.

This chain uses TRBV9 with TRBJ2-1, with no clear D. Germline V gene data show CDR1 as SGDLS and CDR2 as YYNGEE. The CDR3 runs 13 residues. V was clipped by 5 bases and J by 4 bases, with 10 bases between them. CDR3 DNA sequence: TGTGCCAGCAGTTCAGGCATATACAATGAGCAGTTCTTC. Translated: CASSSGIYNEQFF.

This clone was detected only a few times. The chain combines TRBV28 with TRBJ2-1; TRBD2 aligns across 16 bases. Germline CDR1 reads MDHEN; CDR2 reads SYDVKM. V was clipped by 6 bases and J by 4 bases; unmatched bases: 9. The CDR3 consists of 18 residues. For the CDR3, the DNA is TGTGCCAGCAGCCTGGGACTAGCGGGAGGGGGGCTTTACAATGAGCAGTTCTTC. Protein product: CASSLGLAGGGLYNEQFF.

The rearrangement links TRBV5-1 to TRBJ2-7; tentative D call: TRBD1 (6 bases). The CDR3 consists of 15 residues. V was clipped by 4 bases and J by 3 bases, with 17 bases between them. Germline V lookup: CDR1 SGHRS, CDR2 YFSETQ. The CDR3 sequence is CASSTQTGTIYEQYF. The CDR3 DNA follows: TGCGCCAGCAGCACCCAGACAGGTACTATCTACGAGCAGTACTTC.

The table lists this clone with a count of one. The chain is built from TRBV24-1 and TRBJ2-1; 7 nucleotides match TRBD1. The CDR3 has 12 amino acids. Germline CDR1 is KGHDR and CDR2 is SFDVKD. The trim removed 7 bases at V and 7 bases at J, leaving 3 bases unmatched. The CDR3 bases are TGTGCCACCAGAGACAGGGCTAATGAGCAGTTCTTC. Residues: CATRDRANEQFF.

This sequence joins TRBV4-2 and TRBJ2-1, with 9 nucleotides matching TRBD2. This CDR3 has 15 residues. Losses at the gene ends were 1 base for V and 4 bases for J; bases not matched to a gene: 2. CDR1 LGHNA and CDR2 YNFKEQ come from the germline V gene. CDR3 protein: CASSQVAGGYNEQFF. The CDR3 nucleotides are TGTGCCAGCAGCCAAGTTGCGGGAGGGTACAATGAGCAGTTCTTC.

The rearrangement uses TRBV7-9 and TRBJ1-4, with 10 bases matching TRBD1. Losses at the gene ends were 5 bases for V and 8 bases for J; bases not matched to a gene: 5. CDR1 is SEHNR and CDR2 is FQNEAQ in the germline V gene (reference sequence). The CDR3 consists of 14 residues. The CDR3 bases are TGTGCCAGCAGCCTGACAGGGGGCCGAGAAAAACTGTTTTTT. The encoded protein is CASSLTGGREKLFF.

This chain connects TRBV25-1 to TRBJ1-5, with D unclear. This CDR3 spans 14 amino acids. The germline CDR1 and CDR2 sequences are MGHDK and SYGVNS. V lost 3 bases, J lost 4 bases, and 10 bases lay in between. CDR3 region: CASSEAGNNQPQHF. CDR3 nucleotide sequence: TGTGCCAGCAGTGAGGCAGGTAATAATCAGCCCCAGCATTTT.

This clone was seen a few times. The rearrangement links TRBV6-5 to TRBJ2-7; 8 bases agree with TRBD2. This CDR3 is 14 amino acids long. CDR1 and CDR2 from the germline V gene are MNHEY and SVGAGI. The trim removed 6 bases at V and 1 base at J, leaving 5 bases unmatched. The CDR3 coding sequence is TGTGCCAGCAGGACCGGGACTAGGTCCTACGAGCAGTACTTC. Translation gives CASRTGTRSYEQYF.

DNA of the CDR3: TGTGCCAGCAGCTTTCCAGGAGGTACGCAGTATTTT. This sequence encodes CASSFPGGTQYF. The chain recombines TRBV7-3 with TRBJ2-3; D is possibly TRBD2 (5 bases). The germline V and J ends were trimmed by 3 bases and 8 bases, with 9 bases remaining between them. This CDR3 has 12 residues. Germline V gene lookup returns CDR1 SGHTA and CDR2 FQGTGA.

This clone counts as medium-sized. The chain uses TRBV9 and TRBJ1-1; D might be TRBD1 (6 bases). V was shortened by 3 bases and J by 5 bases, with 14 bases between the two germline ends. The CDR3 sequence is 14 residues long. Germline values: CDR1 SGDLS, CDR2 YYNGEE. This CDR3 is CASSDTGRGTEAFF. The CDR3 region has the DNA TGTGCCAGCAGCGACACAGGCAGGGGTACTGAAGCTTTCTTT.